The entry below describes one T cell receptor (beta chain). Its target is not known. The sample belongs to a study of T cells in Graves' hyperthyroidism and ophthalmopathy. Findings and caveats of the study: Ophthalmopathy was distinguished from stable hyperthyroidism by 13 V-J signatures.

V was clipped by 4 bases and J by 5 bases, with 12 bases between them. The germline V gene has CDR1 KGHDR and CDR2 SFDVKD. The CDR3 has 14 residues. It was RNA transcripts that yielded the amplified TCR beta CDR3 regions. With the HTBI primer set, the TCR CDR3 went through a first round of RT-PCR. A single record per CDR3 protein comes from TCRdb applying MiXCR to the multiplex PCR reads. The repertoire holds some 740,000 distinct CDR3 sequences, with around 15% as singletons. Material: blood. This receptor was taken from a woman aged 18-29 years with Graves' hyperthyroidism. The chain combines TRBV24-1 with TRBJ2-3; D may be TRBD2 (6 bases). CDR3 sequence (DNA): TGTGCCACCAGTGAGTCCGGGACTCAAGATACGCAGTATTTT. This codes for CATSESGTQDTQYF.